This is a list of T cell receptor beta chains from one sample in a study of T cells in Graves' hyperthyroidism and ophthalmopathy. TCRdb analysed the multiplex PCR reads with MiXCR anew, one entry per CDR3 protein. The sample carries tens of thousands of distinct CDR3 sequences, 40% to 55% recorded once. Sequencing used blood. The receptors were gathered from a woman aged 25 to 39 with Graves' hyperthyroidism. CDR3s include the opening cysteine and the closing phenylalanine or tryptophan. Fields, in order: D gene, V gene, J gene, clone size, CDR3 protein, CDR3 DNA. A D gene is named only where the DNA matches it firmly. The size entry is marked missing in some rows and otherwise reads once, few, many or a size class.

d_call: NA; v_call: TRBV20-1; j_call: TRBJ1-6; clone_size: once; cdr3_aa: CSARDLHF; cdr3_nt: TGCAGTGCTAGAGACCTCCACTTT
d_call: NA; v_call: TRBV7-9; j_call: TRBJ1-3; clone_size: NA; cdr3_aa: CASSLVDSIYF; cdr3_nt: TGTGCCAGCAGCTTGGTGGACTCCATATATTTC
d_call: NA; v_call: TRBV12-3/TRBV12-4; j_call: TRBJ1-3; clone_size: many; cdr3_aa: CASSFSYTIYF; cdr3_nt: TGTGCCAGCAGTTTTAGTTACACCATATATTTT
d_call: TRBD2; v_call: TRBV20-1; j_call: TRBJ2-7; clone_size: NA; cdr3_aa: CSAGTSDVLGSYEQYF; cdr3_nt: TGCAGTGCTGGGACTAGCGACGTTCTGGGCTCCTACGAGCAGTACTTC
d_call: NA; v_call: TRBV2; j_call: TRBJ2-2; clone_size: NA; cdr3_aa: CASSVMTGWGTGELFF; cdr3_nt: TGTGCCAGCAGTGTGATGACGGGTTGGGGGACCGGGGAGCTGTTTTTT
d_call: TRBD1; v_call: TRBV7-6; j_call: TRBJ1-3; clone_size: NA; cdr3_aa: CASSPRGQGPFSGNTIYF; cdr3_nt: TGTGCCAGCAGCCCCAGGGGACAGGGCCCCTTCTCTGGAAACACCATATATTTT
d_call: NA; v_call: TRBV18; j_call: TRBJ2-5; clone_size: many; cdr3_aa: CASSPTGFQETQYF; cdr3_nt: TGTGCCAGCAGCCCGACAGGTTTCCAAGAGACCCAGTACTTC
d_call: TRBD1; v_call: TRBV11-3; j_call: TRBJ1-1; clone_size: NA; cdr3_aa: CASSSLRDRGLRTEASF; cdr3_nt: TGTGCCAGCAGCTCACTCCGGGACAGGGGGTTGCGCACTGAAGCTTCCTTT
d_call: NA; v_call: TRBV24-1; j_call: TRBJ2-7; clone_size: NA; cdr3_aa: CATSGYREPYEQYF; cdr3_nt: TGTGCCACCAGTGGCTACAGGGAACCCTACGAGCAGTACTTC
d_call: NA; v_call: TRBV7-3; j_call: TRBJ2-5; clone_size: NA; cdr3_aa: CASSLTGGAPETQYF; cdr3_nt: TGTGCCAGCAGCTTAACCGGGGGCGCCCCAGAGACCCAGTACTTC
d_call: TRBD2; v_call: TRBV20-1; j_call: TRBJ2-1; clone_size: NA; cdr3_aa: CSALGLAALNEQFF; cdr3_nt: TGCAGTGCCCTAGGACTAGCGGCCCTCAATGAGCAGTTCTTC
d_call: NA; v_call: TRBV29-1; j_call: TRBJ1-2; clone_size: few; cdr3_aa: CSVARGNYGYTF; cdr3_nt: TGCAGCGTTGCACGGGGTAACTATGGCTACACCTTC
d_call: TRBD1; v_call: TRBV5-1; j_call: TRBJ2-3; clone_size: NA; cdr3_aa: CASSFQDRVWDTQYF; cdr3_nt: TGCGCCAGCAGCTTTCAGGACAGGGTTTGGGATACGCAGTATTTT
d_call: TRBD2; v_call: TRBV11-2; j_call: TRBJ2-5; clone_size: once; cdr3_aa: CATRTSGSETQYF; cdr3_nt: TGTGCCACCCGGACTAGCGGGAGTGAGACCCAGTACTTC
d_call: NA; v_call: TRBV14; j_call: TRBJ2-5; clone_size: NA; cdr3_aa: CASSQRSGGETQYF; cdr3_nt: TGTGCCAGCAGCCAGCGATCTGGGGGAGAGACCCAGTACTTC
d_call: TRBD2; v_call: TRBV11-3; j_call: TRBJ2-3; clone_size: many; cdr3_aa: CASSFLGGSGRPGYTDTQYF; cdr3_nt: TGTGCCAGCAGCTTCTTAGGGGGTAGCGGGAGACCCGGGTACACAGATACGCAGTATTTT
d_call: NA; v_call: TRBV6-5; j_call: TRBJ2-2; clone_size: many; cdr3_aa: CASSYGGSSANTGELFF; cdr3_nt: TGTGCCAGCAGTTACGGCGGTTCCTCCGCGAACACCGGGGAGCTGTTTTTT
d_call: NA; v_call: TRBV2; j_call: TRBJ2-7; clone_size: many; cdr3_aa: CASKQGEQYF; cdr3_nt: TGTGCCAGCAAGCAGGGCGAGCAGTACTTC
d_call: TRBD1; v_call: TRBV11-2; j_call: TRBJ1-1; clone_size: many; cdr3_aa: CASNPGLGQEAFF; cdr3_nt: TGTGCCAGCAACCCAGGGCTGGGACAGGAAGCTTTCTTT
d_call: TRBD1; v_call: TRBV7-9; j_call: TRBJ2-5; clone_size: once; cdr3_aa: CASSLSTGRETQYF; cdr3_nt: TGTGCCAGCAGCTTATCGACAGGGCGAGAGACCCAGTACTTC
d_call: TRBD1; v_call: TRBV10-3; j_call: TRBJ1-2; clone_size: NA; cdr3_aa: CAISAGQGDGYTF; cdr3_nt: TGTGCCATCAGTGCGGGACAGGGGGACGGCTACACCTTC
d_call: NA; v_call: TRBV11-3; j_call: TRBJ2-4; clone_size: NA; cdr3_aa: CASSFHRTDLLAKNIQYF; cdr3_nt: TGTGCCAGCAGTTTCCACCGGACAGATCTGCTAGCCAAAAACATTCAGTACTTC
d_call: TRBD2; v_call: TRBV20-1; j_call: TRBJ2-1; clone_size: NA; cdr3_aa: CSAMSGTYNEQFF; cdr3_nt: TGCAGTGCCATGAGCGGGACCTACAATGAGCAGTTCTTC
d_call: TRBD1; v_call: TRBV6-1; j_call: TRBJ2-1; clone_size: NA; cdr3_aa: CASARGLGSYNEQFF; cdr3_nt: TGTGCCAGCGCCAGGGGGCTGGGATCCTACAATGAGCAGTTCTTC
d_call: TRBD2; v_call: TRBV7-3; j_call: TRBJ2-3; clone_size: many; cdr3_aa: CASSQSAGVGGTDTQYF; cdr3_nt: TGTGCCAGCAGCCAGTCCGCGGGAGTTGGTGGCACAGATACGCAGTATTTT
d_call: NA; v_call: TRBV29-1; j_call: TRBJ1-1; clone_size: many; cdr3_aa: CSGTNTEAFF; cdr3_nt: TGCAGCGGCACGAACACTGAAGCTTTCTTT